Below are 20 T cell receptor beta chains sequenced from a single sample in a study of cytomegalovirus exposure and HLA in healthy donors. 13 Jbeta primers and 60 Vbeta primers were used for the PCR. TCRdb's table, derived via immunoSEQ multiplex PCR, lists solely in-frame clones and lacks some. The sample carries approximately 100,000 clones, 50% to 70% recorded once. Specimen: PBMCs. Receptors originate from a man aged 25 to 45 in good health and CMV-seropositive.

This chain connects TRBV27 to TRBJ2-2; D gene uncertain. The CDR3 contains 12 residues. V lost 3 bases to trimming and J lost 15 bases, with 14 bases between them. CDR1 and CDR2 from the germline V gene are MNHEY and SMNVEV (reference sequence). The CDR3 is CASSFNGRQVFF. DNA of the CDR3: TGTGCCAGCAGTTTTAATGGCAGGCAGGTGTTTTTT.

The chain employs TRBV19 and TRBJ1-2; D remains unclear. CDR1 is LNHDA, CDR2 SQIVND, per germline (reference sequence). The CDR3 is 11 residues long. The V and J ends lost 8 bases and 8 bases respectively, with 12 bases between them. The CDR3 nucleotides are TGTGCCAGTCGTAGAACGGTGGGCTACACCTTC. Translation: CASRRTVGYTF.

This clone was counted a single time. The chain joins TRBV5-1 to TRBJ2-3; 10 bases are shared with TRBD1. V trimming: 4 bases; J trimming: 2 bases; junction bases outside the gene matches: 7. Germline CDR1 SGHRS, CDR2 YFSETQ. The CDR3 spans 16 residues. The DNA of the CDR3 is TGCGCCAGCAGCCCGGGACAGGGGTTTTCCACAGATACGCAGTATTTT. This sequence encodes CASSPGQGFSTDTQYF.

The CDR3 here is CASSQGQGDFYTQYF. The CDR3 bases are TGTGCCAGCAGCCAAGGACAGGGGGACTTCTATACGCAGTATTTT. The chain employs TRBV5-5 and TRBJ2-3; TRBD1 matches at 10 bases. The CDR3 spans 15 residues. Germline V lookup: CDR1 SGHKS, CDR2 YYEKEE (reference sequence). V was clipped by 4 bases and J by 7 bases; unmatched bases: 9.

The rearrangement joins TRBV6-5 to TRBJ1-4; no clear D gene. V lost 6 bases and J lost 3, with 11 bases in between. CDR3 length equals 14 residues. CDR1 and CDR2 (germline): MNHEY, SVGAGI. The CDR3 sequence is CASRISGSNEKLFF. For the CDR3, the DNA is TGTGCCAGCAGGATAAGCGGCTCTAATGAAAAACTGTTTTTT.

This chain links TRBV4-2 with TRBJ2-3; 14 bases match TRBD2. Germline V gives CDR1 LGHNA, CDR2 YNFKEQ. The ends lost 4 bases at V and 1 base at J; junction bases unmatched: 10. CDR3 length: 19 amino acids. In DNA form, the CDR3 reads TGTGCCAGCAGCCTAGGGACTAGCGGGGGCCGCGTGCGCACAGATACGCAGTATTTT. Its translation is CASSLGTSGGRVRTDTQYF.

The sample holds a few counts of this clone. The chain employs TRBV10-3 and TRBJ2-2, with unresolved D. V gave up 6 bases and J gave up 4 bases, with 12 bases separating them. Germline CDR1 reads ENHRY; CDR2 reads SYGVKD. This CDR3 has 14 amino acids. The DNA for the CDR3 is TGTGCCATCAGCCGAGGCCATGGCACCGGGGAGCTGTTTTTT. Its translation is CAISRGHGTGELFF.

This clone appeared a single time. The chain combines TRBV14 with TRBJ2-1; TRBD2 agrees at 9 bases. CDR1 and CDR2 from the germline V gene are SGHDN and FVKESK. V dropped 0 bases and J dropped 6; count of bases not matched to a gene: 6. This CDR3 contains 16 residues. CDR3 protein: CASSQDLLAGVNEQFF. Here the CDR3 DNA reads TGTGCCAGCAGCCAAGATCTATTAGCGGGGGTCAATGAGCAGTTCTTC.

The chain has TRBV6-1 and TRBJ1-1; 10 nucleotides line up with TRBD1. The length of the CDR3 is 15 residues. The V segment lost 10 bases and the J segment 5 bases; nucleotides outside the gene matches: 13. Germline V gene sequence: CDR1 MNHNS, CDR2 SASEGT. The chain's CDR3 is CATFLTGGSGTEAFF. CDR3 nucleotide sequence: TGTGCCACCTTTCTGACAGGGGGCTCGGGGACTGAAGCTTTCTTT.

The gene calls are TRBV30 and TRBJ1-1, with D unclear. CDR1 is GTSNPN and CDR2 is SVGIG in the germline V gene (reference sequence). The CDR3 has 11 amino acids. V was shortened by 2 bases and J by 6 bases, with 7 bases between the two germline ends. The CDR3 reads CAWSRRAEAFF. CDR3 sequence (DNA): TGTGCCTGGAGTCGACGGGCTGAAGCTTTCTTT.

This rearrangement joins TRBV7-9 to TRBJ1-2; D is unresolved. Germline CDR1 reads SEHNR; CDR2 reads FQNEAQ (reference sequence). The CDR3 covers 13 residues. V was clipped by 2 bases and J by 8 bases, with 12 bases between them. For the CDR3, the DNA is TGTGCCAGCAGCTTAAGCCGGGGTTTGGGCTACACCTTC. The encoded protein is CASSLSRGLGYTF.

This sequence joins TRBV7-2 and TRBJ2-7; TRBD1 aligns across 7 bases. J lost 5 bases, V lost 5 bases, and 12 bases had no gene match. This CDR3 has 15 residues. Per germline, CDR1 SGHTA and CDR2 FQGNSA. CDR3 bases: TGTGCCAGCAGCCGCCCGACAACAGGGGTCCACGAGCAGTACTTC. It codes for CASSRPTTGVHEQYF.

This chain joins TRBV10-3 and TRBJ1-1; 10 bases agree with TRBD1. Germline-derived CDR1 and CDR2 are ENHRY and SYGVKD. The CDR3 loop spans 13 amino acids. Trimming took 5 bases from V and 4 from J; bases not matched to a gene: 1. CDR3 region: CAISWTGGTEAFF. The CDR3 coding sequence is TGTGCCATCAGTTGGACAGGGGGCACTGAAGCTTTCTTT.

This clone was counted a few times. The rearrangement links TRBV27 to TRBJ1-6; D possibly corresponds to TRBD1 (6 bases). Germline loops: CDR1 MNHEY, CDR2 SMNVEV (reference sequence). This CDR3 has 19 residues. Between the trimmed V and J ends, which lost 2 bases and 0 bases, there was a span of 17 bases. CDR3 region: CASSLRGGVGSSYNSPLHF. In nucleotides, the CDR3 is TGTGCCAGCAGTTTAAGAGGGGGGGTCGGGAGCTCCTATAATTCACCCCTCCACTTT.

The chain is built from TRBV9 and TRBJ2-3; weak D call: TRBD2 (6 bases). Germline CDR1 is SGDLS and CDR2 is YYNGEE. V was pared by 3 bases and J by 0 bases, with 14 bases between. CDR3 length: 16 amino acids. The CDR3: CASSARGGTSTDTQYF. DNA for the CDR3: TGTGCCAGCAGCGCCCGCGGAGGGACTAGCACAGATACGCAGTATTTT.

The V gene is TRBV7-3, the J gene TRBJ2-1; 10 bases align to TRBD1. CDR3 length: 14 amino acids. CDR1 and CDR2 (germline): SGHTA, FQGTGA. The junction had 1 base not matched to a gene; V was cut back by 2 bases and J by 6 bases. CDR3 DNA: TGTGCCAGCAGCTTAGACAGGGGGCGCAATGAGCAGTTCTTC. It codes for CASSLDRGRNEQFF.

The chain joins TRBV5-6 to TRBJ2-3; maybe TRBD1 (6 bases). Trimming cost V 0 bases and J 2 bases, with 10 bases left between them. Germline CDR1 SGHDT, CDR2 YYEEEE. CDR3 length: 15 residues. As DNA, the CDR3 is TGTGCCAGCAGCTTGGCAGGGGTTTACACAGATACGCAGTATTTT. Protein sequence: CASSLAGVYTDTQYF.

This clone turned up a few times. This chain connects TRBV10-3 to TRBJ2-7; maybe TRBD2 (6 bases). The length of the CDR3 is 13 residues. Germline V gene sequence: CDR1 ENHRY, CDR2 SYGVKD. Trimming took 11 bases from V and 1 from J, leaving 15 bases between them. CDR3 region: CAASGGISYEQYF. CDR3 nucleotides: TGTGCCGCCTCTGGGGGGATATCCTACGAGCAGTACTTC.

The rearrangement uses TRBV20-1 and TRBJ1-2, with D hard to call. Trimming removed 6 bases at V and 8 bases at J, with 10 bases between. The CDR3 runs to 10 residues. Germline loops: CDR1 DFQATT, CDR2 SNEGSKA (reference sequence). This chain's CDR3 is CSAEERGYTF. The DNA of the CDR3 is TGCAGTGCCGAGGAGAGGGGCTACACCTTC.

The CDR3 region is CASSLGQGGTGELFF. The CDR3 DNA sequence: TGTGCCAGCAGCTTAGGACAGGGCGGAACCGGGGAGCTGTTTTTT. V is TRBV7-9 and J is TRBJ2-2; TRBD1 aligns across 7 bases. The CDR3 extends over 15 amino acids. Germline loops: CDR1 SEHNR, CDR2 FQNEAQ (reference sequence). V gave up 1 base and J gave up 5 bases; unmatched junction bases: 4.